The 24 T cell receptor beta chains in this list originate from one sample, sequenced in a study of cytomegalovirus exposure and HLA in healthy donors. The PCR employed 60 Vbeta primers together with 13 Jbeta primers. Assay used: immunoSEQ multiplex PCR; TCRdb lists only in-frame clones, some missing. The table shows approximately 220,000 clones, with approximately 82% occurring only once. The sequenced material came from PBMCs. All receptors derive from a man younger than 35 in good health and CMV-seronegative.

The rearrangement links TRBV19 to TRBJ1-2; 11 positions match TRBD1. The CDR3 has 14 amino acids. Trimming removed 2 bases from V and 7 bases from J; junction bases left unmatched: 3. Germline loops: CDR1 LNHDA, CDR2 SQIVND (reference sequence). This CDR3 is CASSIRTGGSGYTF. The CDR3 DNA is TGTGCCAGTAGTATAAGGACAGGGGGCAGTGGCTACACCTTC. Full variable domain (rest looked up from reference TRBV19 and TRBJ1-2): DGGITQSPKYLFRKEGQNVTLSCEQNLNHDAMYWYRQDPGQGLRLIYYSQIVNDFQKGDIAEGYSVSREKKESFPLTVTSAQKNPTAFYLCASSIRTGGSGYTFGSGTRLTVV.

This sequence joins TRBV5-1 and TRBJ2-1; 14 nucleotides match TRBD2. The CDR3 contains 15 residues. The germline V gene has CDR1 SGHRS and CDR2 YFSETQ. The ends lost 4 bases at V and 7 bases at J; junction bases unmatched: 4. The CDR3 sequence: CASSGLAGGPNEQFF. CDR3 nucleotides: TGCGCCAGCAGCGGACTAGCGGGAGGCCCAAATGAGCAGTTCTTC.

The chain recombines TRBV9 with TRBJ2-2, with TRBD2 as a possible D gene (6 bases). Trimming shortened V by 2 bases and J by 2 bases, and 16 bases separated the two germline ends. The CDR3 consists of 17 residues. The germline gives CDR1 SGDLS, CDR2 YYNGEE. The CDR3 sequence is CASSVRMTRSNTGELFF. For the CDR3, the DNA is TGTGCCAGCAGCGTCAGGATGACTAGATCCAACACCGGGGAGCTGTTTTTT.

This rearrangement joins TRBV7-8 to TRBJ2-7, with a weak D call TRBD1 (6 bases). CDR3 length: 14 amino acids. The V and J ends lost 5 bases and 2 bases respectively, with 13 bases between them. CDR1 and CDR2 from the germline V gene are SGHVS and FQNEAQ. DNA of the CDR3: TGTGCCAGCAGCCCCGTACAGGGTCCCTACGAGCAGTACTTC. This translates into CASSPVQGPYEQYF. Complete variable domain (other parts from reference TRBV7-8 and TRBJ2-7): GAGVSQSPRYKVAKRGQDVALRCDPISGHVSLFWYQQALGQGPEFLTYFQNEAQLDKSGLPSDRFFAERPEGSVSTLKIQRTQQEDSAVYLCASSPVQGPYEQYFGPGTRLTVT.

CDR3 in amino acids: CAIQGALNTEAFF. The CDR3 coding sequence is TGTGCCATACAGGGCGCACTGAACACTGAAGCTTTCTTT. This chain links TRBV6-5 with TRBJ1-1, with a possible D match to TRBD1 (6 bases). Trimming pared 10 bases from V and 0 bases from J, leaving 12 bases between. The CDR3 has 13 residues. Germline V CDR1 and CDR2: MNHEY, SVGAGI.

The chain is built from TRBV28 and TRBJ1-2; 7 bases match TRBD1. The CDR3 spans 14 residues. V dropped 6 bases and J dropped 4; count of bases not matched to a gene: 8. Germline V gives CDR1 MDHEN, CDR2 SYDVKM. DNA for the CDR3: TGTGCCAGCAGCTCGGAGGGGGCCATCTATGGCTACACCTTC. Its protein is CASSSEGAIYGYTF.

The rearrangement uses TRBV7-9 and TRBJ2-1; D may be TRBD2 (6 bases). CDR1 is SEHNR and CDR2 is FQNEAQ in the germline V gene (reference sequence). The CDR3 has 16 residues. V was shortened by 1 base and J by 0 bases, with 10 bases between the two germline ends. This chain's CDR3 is CASSLEIGSSYNEQFF. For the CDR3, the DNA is TGTGCCAGCAGCTTAGAGATCGGGAGCTCCTACAATGAGCAGTTCTTC.

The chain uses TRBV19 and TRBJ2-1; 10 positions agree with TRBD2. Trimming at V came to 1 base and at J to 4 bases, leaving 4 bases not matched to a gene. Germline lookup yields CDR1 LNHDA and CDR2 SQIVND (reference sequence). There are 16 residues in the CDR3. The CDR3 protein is CASSIGGAGGYNEQFF. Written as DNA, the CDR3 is TGTGCCAGTAGTATAGGTGGAGCGGGAGGGTACAATGAGCAGTTCTTC.

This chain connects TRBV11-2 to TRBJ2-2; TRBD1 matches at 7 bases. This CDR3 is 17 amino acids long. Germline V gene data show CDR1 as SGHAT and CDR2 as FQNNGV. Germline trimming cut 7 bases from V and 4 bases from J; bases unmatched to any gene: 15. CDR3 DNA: TGTGCCAGCAACCAAGTTATTGGACAGGCGGGCACCGGGGAGCTGTTTTTT. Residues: CASNQVIGQAGTGELFF.

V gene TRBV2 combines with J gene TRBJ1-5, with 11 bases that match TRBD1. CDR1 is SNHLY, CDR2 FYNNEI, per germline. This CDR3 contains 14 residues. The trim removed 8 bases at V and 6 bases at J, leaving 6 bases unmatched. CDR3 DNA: TGTGCCAGCGGGGGGACAGGGGGACGTCAGCCCCAGCATTTT. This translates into CASGGTGGRQPQHF.

Here the CDR3 DNA reads TGTGCCAGTAGTAACCCCGGGAGAGGGGCCAACGTCCTGACTTTC. It encodes CASSNPGRGANVLTF. The V and J genes are TRBV19 and TRBJ2-6; maybe TRBD2 (6 bases). This CDR3 is built from 15 residues. The V end was cut by 4 bases, the J end by 4 bases, with 11 bases between. CDR1 LNHDA and CDR2 SQIVND come from the germline V gene (reference sequence).

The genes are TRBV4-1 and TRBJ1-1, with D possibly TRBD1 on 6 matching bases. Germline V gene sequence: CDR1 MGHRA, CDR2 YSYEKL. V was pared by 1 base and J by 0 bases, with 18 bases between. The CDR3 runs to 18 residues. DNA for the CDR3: TGCGCCAGCAGCCAAGGGGCCCAGGGGTGGGGGTTGAACACTGAAGCTTTCTTT. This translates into CASSQGAQGWGLNTEAFF.

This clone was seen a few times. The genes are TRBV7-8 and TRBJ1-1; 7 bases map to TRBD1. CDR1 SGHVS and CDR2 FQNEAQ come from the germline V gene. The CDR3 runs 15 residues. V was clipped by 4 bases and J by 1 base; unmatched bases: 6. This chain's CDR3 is CASSYTGDGNTEAFF. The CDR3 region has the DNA TGTGCCAGCAGCTATACAGGGGATGGGAACACTGAAGCTTTCTTT.

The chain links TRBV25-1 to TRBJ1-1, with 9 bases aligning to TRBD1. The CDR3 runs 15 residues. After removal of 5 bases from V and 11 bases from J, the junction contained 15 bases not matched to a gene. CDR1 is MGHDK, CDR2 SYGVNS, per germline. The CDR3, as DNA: TGTGCCAGCAGTCGCCCGGGACAGGGCCTTGTGGGGGCTTTCTTT. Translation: CASSRPGQGLVGAFF.

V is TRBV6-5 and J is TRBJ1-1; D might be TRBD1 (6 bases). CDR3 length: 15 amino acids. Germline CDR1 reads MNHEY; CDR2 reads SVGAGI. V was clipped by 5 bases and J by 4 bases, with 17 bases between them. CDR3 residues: CASSVGRGGFTEAFF. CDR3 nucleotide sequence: TGTGCCAGCAGTGTAGGTAGGGGGGGCTTCACTGAAGCTTTCTTT.

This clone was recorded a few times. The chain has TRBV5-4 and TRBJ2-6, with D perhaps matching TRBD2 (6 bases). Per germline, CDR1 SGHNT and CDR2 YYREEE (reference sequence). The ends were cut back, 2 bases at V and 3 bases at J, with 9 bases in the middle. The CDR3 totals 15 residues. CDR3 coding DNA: TGTGCCAGCAGCTTCGTCGGGGGTGGGGCCAACGTCCTGACTTTC. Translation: CASSFVGGGANVLTF. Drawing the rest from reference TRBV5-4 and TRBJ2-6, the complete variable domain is ETGVTQSPTHLIKTRGQQVTLRCSSQSGHNTVSWYQQALGQGPQFIFQYYREEENGRGNFPPRFSGLQFPNYSSELNVNALELDDSALYLCASSFVGGGANVLTFGAGSRLTVL.

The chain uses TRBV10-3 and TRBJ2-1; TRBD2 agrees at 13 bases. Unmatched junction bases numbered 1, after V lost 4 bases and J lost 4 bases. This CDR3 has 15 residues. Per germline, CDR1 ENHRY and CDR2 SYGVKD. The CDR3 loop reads CAISAGLAGYNEQFF. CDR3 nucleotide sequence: TGTGCCATCAGTGCGGGACTAGCGGGGTACAATGAGCAGTTCTTC.

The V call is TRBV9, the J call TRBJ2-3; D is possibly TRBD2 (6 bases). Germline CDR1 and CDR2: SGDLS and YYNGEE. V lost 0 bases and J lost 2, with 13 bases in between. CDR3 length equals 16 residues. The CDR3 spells CASSVARGGTTDTQYF. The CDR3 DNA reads TGTGCCAGCAGCGTAGCCCGGGGCGGGACCACAGATACGCAGTATTTT.

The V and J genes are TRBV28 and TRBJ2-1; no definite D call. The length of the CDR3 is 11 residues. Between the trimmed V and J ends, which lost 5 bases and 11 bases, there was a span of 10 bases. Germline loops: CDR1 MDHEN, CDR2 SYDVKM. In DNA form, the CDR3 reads TGTGCCAGCAGTGAGACATACAAGCAGTTCTTC. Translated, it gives CASSETYKQFF.

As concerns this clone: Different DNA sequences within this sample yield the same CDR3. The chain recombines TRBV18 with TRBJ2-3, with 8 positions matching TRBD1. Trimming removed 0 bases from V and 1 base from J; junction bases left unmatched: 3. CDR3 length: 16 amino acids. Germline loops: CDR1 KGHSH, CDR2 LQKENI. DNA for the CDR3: TGTGCCAGCTCACCACCTCTGGGACAGGGCACAGATACGCAGTATTTT. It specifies CASSPPLGQGTDTQYF.

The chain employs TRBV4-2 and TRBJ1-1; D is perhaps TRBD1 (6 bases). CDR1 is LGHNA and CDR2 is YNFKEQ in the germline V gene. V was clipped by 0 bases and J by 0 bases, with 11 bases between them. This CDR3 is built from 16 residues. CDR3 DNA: TGTGCCAGCAGCCAAGACCCTACAGGGATGAACACTGAAGCTTTCTTT. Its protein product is CASSQDPTGMNTEAFF.

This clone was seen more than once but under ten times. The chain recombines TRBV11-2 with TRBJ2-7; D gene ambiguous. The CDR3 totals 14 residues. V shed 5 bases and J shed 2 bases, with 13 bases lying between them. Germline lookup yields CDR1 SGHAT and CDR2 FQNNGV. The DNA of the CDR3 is TGTGCCAGCAGCCCTTCGGCGGCCGCCTACGAGCAGTACTTC. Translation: CASSPSAAAYEQYF. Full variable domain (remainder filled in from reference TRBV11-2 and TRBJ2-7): EAGVAQSPRYKIIEKRQSVAFWCNPISGHATLYWYQQILGQGPKLLIQFQNNGVVDDSQLPKDRFSAERLKGVDSTLKIQPAKLEDSAVYLCASSPSAAAYEQYFGPGTRLTVT.

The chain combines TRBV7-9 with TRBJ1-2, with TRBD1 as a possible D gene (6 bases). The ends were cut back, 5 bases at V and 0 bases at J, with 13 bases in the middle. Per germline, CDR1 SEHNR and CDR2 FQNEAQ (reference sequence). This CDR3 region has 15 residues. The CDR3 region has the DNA TGTGCCAGCAGCAATAACAGGGATCCTAACTATGGCTACACCTTC. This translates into CASSNNRDPNYGYTF.

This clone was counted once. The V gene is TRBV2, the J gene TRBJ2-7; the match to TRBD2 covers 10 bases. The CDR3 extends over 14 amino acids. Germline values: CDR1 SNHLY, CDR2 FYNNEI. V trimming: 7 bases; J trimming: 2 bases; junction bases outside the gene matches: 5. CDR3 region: CASKEREGTYEQYF. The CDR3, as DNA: TGTGCCAGCAAAGAGCGGGAGGGAACCTACGAGCAGTACTTC.